Following are 23 T cell receptor beta chains from one sample sequenced in a study of early T cells in non-severe SARS-CoV-2 infection (dated by TCRdb to the early 2020s). The library was produced with 5' RACE. Sequenced using a NextSeq 500. Clones were called with MiXCR by TCRdb after fastp trimmed the public reads at Q25, and only in-frame beta chains were retained. All rows with the same CDR3 protein become a single entry with the most common DNA and genes. The sample table contains 50,000 or so distinct CDR3 sequences; only one count was recorded for roughly 12% of them. 7.5% to 9.5% of the sample lies in the top ten. The sequenced material came from whole blood. The origin of the receptors is an adult who was a healthcare worker with PCR-confirmed SARS-CoV-2 infection or an uninfected control (not recorded which).

The rearrangement uses TRBV4-2 and TRBJ1-1; 8 nucleotides match TRBD1. The CDR3 is 15 residues long. With 4 bases clipped from V and 4 bases from J, the junction kept 8 bases outside the gene matches. The germline CDR1 and CDR2 sequences are LGHNA and YNFKEQ. The chain's CDR3 is CASSLLTGEGTEAFF. DNA for the CDR3: TGTGCCAGCAGCCTCCTGACAGGGGAAGGCACTGAAGCTTTCTTT.

This chain uses TRBV4-2 with TRBJ2-7; 7 bases match TRBD1. Unmatched junction bases numbered 5, after V lost 4 bases and J lost 2 bases. The germline CDR1 and CDR2 sequences are LGHNA and YNFKEQ. The CDR3 has 14 amino acids. CDR3 sequence (DNA): TGTGCCAGCAGCCCAGTAGGGACAGCCTACGAGCAGTACTTC. Translated: CASSPVGTAYEQYF.

This clonotype has at least ten counts. The CDR3 reads CASSLGLGAFF. The CDR3 DNA is TGTGCCAGCAGTTTGGGCTTGGGTGCTTTCTTT. The chain employs TRBV6-2 or TRBV6-3 and TRBJ1-1; D remains unclear. The germline V and J ends were trimmed by 4 bases and 11 bases, with 11 bases remaining between them. CDR1 and CDR2 (germline): MNHEY, SVGEGT. This CDR3 region has 11 residues.

There are many counts of this clonotype. The CDR3 loop reads CASSSAGARREKLFF. CDR3 nucleotide sequence: TGCGCCAGCAGCTCCGCGGGGGCGCGACGAGAAAAACTGTTTTTT. This chain joins TRBV5-1 and TRBJ1-4, with D possibly being TRBD1 (6 bases). There are 15 residues in the CDR3. Trimming removed 3 bases at V and 8 bases at J, with 17 bases between. Per the germline V gene, CDR1 is SGHRS and CDR2 is YFSETQ.

The chain joins TRBV20-1 to TRBJ1-4; D gene unclear. The CDR3 covers 13 residues. Germline CDR1 is DFQATT and CDR2 is SNEGSKA (reference sequence). Trimming took off 3 bases at V and 9 bases at J, with 14 bases between the two ends. CDR3 nucleotide sequence: TGCAGTGCTAGCCCCCGACCGGAGAAAAAACTGTTTTTT. This codes for CSASPRPEKKLFF.

Many counts were recorded for this clonotype. The V call is TRBV7-3, the J call TRBJ1-1; 7 bases are shared with TRBD1. Germline CDR1 SGHTA, CDR2 FQGTGA. The CDR3 length is 15 residues. The V and J ends lost 4 bases and 4 bases, in that order; junction bases with no gene match: 9. The CDR3 loop is CASSSLGGWGTEAFF. The CDR3 DNA reads TGTGCCAGCAGCTCCCTAGGGGGCTGGGGCACTGAAGCTTTCTTT.

The J gene is TRBJ2-7, the V gene TRBV20-1; TRBD2 aligns across 7 bases. With 3 bases clipped from V and 5 bases from J, the junction kept 7 bases outside the gene matches. The CDR3 runs 13 residues. The germline CDR1 and CDR2 sequences are DFQATT and SNEGSKA (reference sequence). CDR3 in amino acids: CSARGPRGDEQYF. In nucleotides, the CDR3 is TGCAGTGCTAGGGGCCCACGGGGGGACGAGCAGTACTTC.

This clonotype was detected many times. Here the CDR3 reads CASSEGGQGAFF. CDR3 bases: TGTGCCAGCAGTGAAGGGGGACAGGGAGCTTTCTTT. The J gene is TRBJ1-1, the V gene TRBV25-1, with 9 nucleotides matching TRBD1. V dropped 2 bases and J dropped 10; count of bases not matched to a gene: 2. Germline V lookup: CDR1 MGHDK, CDR2 SYGVNS. This CDR3 has 12 amino acids.

The chain carries TRBV20-1 and TRBJ2-7; TRBD2 is a possible D gene (6 bases). CDR3 length: 15 amino acids. CDR1 and CDR2 from the germline V gene are DFQATT and SNEGSKA (reference sequence). V lost 1 base and J 0 bases, leaving 13 bases between the germline ends. CDR3 DNA sequence: TGCAGTGCTAGAGTCCCGGAGGGACTCTCCTACGAGCAGTACTTC. Translation: CSARVPEGLSYEQYF.

This clonotype was counted ten times or more. The chain combines TRBV20-1 with TRBJ1-4; D is uncertain. Germline V lookup: CDR1 DFQATT, CDR2 SNEGSKA (reference sequence). The CDR3 is made up of 15 amino acids. Deletions cut 1 base from V and 4 bases from J, with 13 bases between. The CDR3 reads CSARARPPFNEKLFF. DNA of the CDR3: TGCAGTGCTAGAGCCCGACCCCCGTTTAATGAAAAACTGTTTTTT.

This clonotype was seen many times. The chain combines TRBV7-6 with TRBJ2-5; no reliable D call. The V and J ends lost 2 bases and 3 bases respectively, with 10 bases between them. The CDR3 has 14 amino acids. The germline CDR1 and CDR2 sequences are SGHVS and FNYEAQ. CDR3 amino acids: CASSLISEKETQYF. The CDR3 nucleotides are TGTGCCAGCAGCTTAATCTCTGAAAAAGAGACCCAGTACTTC.

This clonotype occurred many times. The CDR3 sequence is CSALTGSNYGYTF. The CDR3, as DNA: TGCAGCGCCCTAACGGGATCCAACTATGGCTACACCTTC. The V call is TRBV29-1, the J call TRBJ1-2; unclear D gene. The CDR3 spans 13 residues. CDR1 and CDR2 (germline): SQVTM, ANQGSEA. V was trimmed by 7 bases and J by 2 bases, leaving 14 bases between them.

This sequence joins TRBV12-3 or TRBV12-4 and TRBJ2-3; 10 nucleotides agree with TRBD2. J was trimmed by 7 bases and V by 6 bases; bases with no gene match: 13. CDR3 length equals 16 residues. The CDR3 nucleotides read TGTGCCAGCAGCCGGCCCCCTAGCGGGAGCGTATATACGCAGTATTTT. It encodes CASSRPPSGSVYTQYF.

The chain uses TRBV7-2 and TRBJ2-3; no reliable D call. The CDR3 is made up of 17 amino acids. Trimming removed 7 bases at V and 1 base at J, with 21 bases between. Per germline, CDR1 SGHTA and CDR2 FQGNSA. The chain's CDR3 is CASTSLGRLARTDTQYF. CDR3 nucleotides: TGTGCCAGCACCTCCCTCGGGCGGCTCGCGCGCACAGATACGCAGTATTTT. The variable domain in full, completed from reference TRBV7-2 and TRBJ2-3, reads GAGVSQSPSNKVTEKGKDVELRCDPISGHTALYWYRQSLGQGLEFLIYFQGNSAPDKSGLPSDRFSAERTGGSVSTLTIQRTQQEDSAVYLCASTSLGRLARTDTQYFGPGTRLTVL.

This clonotype was observed at least ten times. This chain links TRBV29-1 with TRBJ2-3; 10 bases align to TRBD2. CDR1 is SQVTM, CDR2 ANQGSEA, per germline. This CDR3 is 15 amino acids long. The V and J ends lost 6 bases and 6 bases, in that order; junction bases with no gene match: 12. The CDR3 loop reads CSVTIAGGPRDTQYF. The DNA of the CDR3 is TGCAGCGTAACAATAGCGGGAGGTCCCCGGGATACGCAGTATTTT.

This clonotype was observed at least ten times. The chain is built from TRBV4-3 and TRBJ2-2; D perhaps matches TRBD2 (6 bases). This CDR3 is built from 16 residues. Per the germline V gene, CDR1 is LGHNA and CDR2 is YSLEER. The ends were cut back, 3 bases at V and 6 bases at J, with 17 bases in the middle. This chain's CDR3 is CASSHPGSPGAGELFF. In DNA, the CDR3 is TGCGCCAGCAGCCACCCCGGGAGCCCGGGCGCCGGGGAGCTGTTTTTT.

This clonotype was seen many times. Here the CDR3 DNA reads TGTGCCAGCAGTTTCAGGGCGGGCAATCAGCCCCAGCATTTT. It translates to CASSFRAGNQPQHF. The chain couples TRBV12-3 or TRBV12-4 to TRBJ1-5; TRBD1 is a possible D gene (5 bases). Trimming cost V 3 bases and J 2 bases, with 8 bases left between them. The CDR3 loop spans 14 amino acids.

This clonotype has just a few counts. V usage is TRBV7-2 and J usage is TRBJ2-2; 8 bases match TRBD1. This CDR3 is built from 14 residues. The J segment lost 5 bases and the V segment lost 5 bases, leaving 4 bases of the junction unmatched. The germline CDR1 and CDR2 sequences are SGHTA and FQGNSA. This CDR3 reads CASSRTGLTGELFF. In DNA, the CDR3 is TGTGCCAGCAGCCGGACAGGGCTAACCGGGGAGCTGTTTTTT.

This clonotype occurred many times. The chain uses TRBV7-2 and TRBJ2-7; 9 bases map to TRBD2. Trimming took 5 bases from V and 4 from J; bases not matched to a gene: 3. Germline-derived CDR1 and CDR2 are SGHTA and FQGNSA. The CDR3 consists of 13 residues. CDR3: CASSQTSGYEQYF. The CDR3 DNA sequence: TGTGCCAGCAGCCAGACTAGCGGTTACGAGCAGTACTTC.

The chain uses TRBV5-1 and TRBJ2-5, with TRBD1 matching over 7 bases. CDR1 is SGHRS, CDR2 YFSETQ, per germline. The CDR3 has 16 residues. V dropped 1 base and J dropped 1; count of bases not matched to a gene: 7. This CDR3 is CASSLTQGTVQETQYF. The CDR3, as DNA: TGCGCCAGCAGCTTGACCCAGGGGACAGTCCAAGAGACCCAGTACTTC.

The V and J genes are TRBV5-5 and TRBJ2-1; TRBD2 aligns across 7 bases. Germline values: CDR1 SGHKS, CDR2 YYEKEE (reference sequence). The junction had 4 bases not matched to a gene; V was cut back by 1 base and J by 0 bases. The CDR3 contains 16 residues. CDR3 residues: CASSLFTGGSYNEQFF. The CDR3 bases are TGTGCCAGCAGCTTGTTTACGGGGGGCTCCTACAATGAGCAGTTCTTC.

This CDR3 reads CASSPRTGQGVGYGYTF. CDR3 sequence (DNA): TGTGCCAGCAGCCCGCGGACCGGACAGGGAGTAGGGTATGGCTACACCTTC. The chain is built from TRBV7-3 and TRBJ1-2; the match to TRBD1 covers 8 bases. Germline V gene data show CDR1 as SGHTA and CDR2 as FQGTGA. CDR3 length equals 17 residues. V was clipped by 5 bases and J by 5 bases; unmatched bases: 16. The full variable domain, with the rest looked up from reference TRBV7-3 and TRBJ1-2, is GAGVSQTPSNKVTEKGKYVELRCDPISGHTALYWYRQSLGQGPEFLIYFQGTGAADDSGLPNDRFFAVRPEGSVSTLKIQRTERGDSAVYLCASSPRTGQGVGYGYTFGSGTRLTVV.

This clonotype came up many times. This chain connects TRBV27 to TRBJ2-2; D gene ambiguous. This CDR3 comprises 14 residues. Germline loops: CDR1 MNHEY, CDR2 SMNVEV (reference sequence). Deletions cut 2 bases from V and 1 base from J, with 5 bases between. CDR3 DNA: TGTGCCAGCAGTTTAATAGTGAACACCGGGGAGCTGTTTTTT. Translated, it gives CASSLIVNTGELFF.